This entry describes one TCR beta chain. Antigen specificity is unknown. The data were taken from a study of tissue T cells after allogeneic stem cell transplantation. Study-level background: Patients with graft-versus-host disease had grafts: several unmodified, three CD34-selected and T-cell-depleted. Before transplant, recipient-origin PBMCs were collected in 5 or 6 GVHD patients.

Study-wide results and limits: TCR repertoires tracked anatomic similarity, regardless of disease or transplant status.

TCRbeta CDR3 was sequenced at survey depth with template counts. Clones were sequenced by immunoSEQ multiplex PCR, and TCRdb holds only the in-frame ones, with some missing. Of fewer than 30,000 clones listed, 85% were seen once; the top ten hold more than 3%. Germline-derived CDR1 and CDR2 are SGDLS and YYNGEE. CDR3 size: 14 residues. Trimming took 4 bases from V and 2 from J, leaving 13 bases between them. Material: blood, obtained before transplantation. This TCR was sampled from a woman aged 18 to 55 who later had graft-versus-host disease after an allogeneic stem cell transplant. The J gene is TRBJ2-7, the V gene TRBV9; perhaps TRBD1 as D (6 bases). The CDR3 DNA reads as TGTGCCAGCAGCTCCCTTGGACAGACCTACGAGCAGTACTTC. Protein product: CASSSLGQTYEQYF.